The 30 T cell receptor beta chains presented below share a single source sample, sequenced in a study of patients and donors after allogeneic stem cell transplantation (dated by TCRdb to 2020 to 2022). Preparation of the library involved RT-PCR. The sequencing machine was a NextSeq 550. TCRdb itself trimmed the public reads at Q25 with fastp, ran MiXCR and retained productive beta chains. All rows with the same CDR3 protein become a single entry with the most common DNA and genes. Here the sample has 150,000 to 200,000 distinct CDR3 sequences; 20% to 25% occur a single time. The ten most abundant clones make up roughly 25% of the sample. The specimen was blood, either unsorted or a sorted T cell fraction (not recorded which). The receptors come from a human donor who was either an allogeneic HSCT recipient or a stem cell or donor lymphocyte infusion donor (not recorded which). It is not recorded whose cells these are; they may come from a transplant donor.

Worth noting for this clonotype: Here the CDR3 omits its conserved ending phenylalanine or tryptophan, so a read error is the likely source. The DNA is left out, because the CDR3 cannot be placed on it with certainty; the CDR3 is given as TCRdb lists it. This chain uses TRBV20-1 with TRBJ2-7; the table's TRBD1 call for D was not verified on the DNA. A total of 12 residues make up the CDR3, ends included. Looked up from germline, CDR1 is DFQATT and CDR2 is SNEGSKA (reference sequence). CDR3 residues: CSARSFGQGPLL.

This clonotype was recorded a few times. The chain recombines TRBV3-1 with TRBJ2-1; a possible D gene is TRBD2 (6 bases). Germline CDR1 is LGHDT and CDR2 is YNNKEL (reference sequence). The CDR3 covers 15 residues. The V end was cut by 0 bases, the J end by 9 bases, with 15 bases between. The CDR3, as DNA: TGTGCCAGCAGCCAAGAAGCACTAGCTTCTGGTGAGCAGTTCTTC. This gives the protein CASSQEALASGEQFF.

This clonotype came up many times. J is TRBJ1-2 and V is TRBV29-1; the D is unclear. The CDR3 extends over 12 amino acids. Germline loops: CDR1 SQVTM, CDR2 ANQGSEA. The ends were cut back, 6 bases at V and 2 bases at J, with 10 bases in the middle. CDR3 sequence (DNA): TGCAGCGTAGATGACGGCAACTATGGCTACACCTTC. The encoded protein is CSVDDGNYGYTF.

The chain has TRBV7-9 and TRBJ2-3; D remains unclear. The V and J ends lost 5 bases and 6 bases respectively, with 12 bases between them. The CDR3 contains 13 residues. In germline, CDR1 is SEHNR, CDR2 FQNEAQ (reference sequence). CDR3 sequence: CASSGQSRDTQYF. CDR3 sequence (DNA): TGTGCCAGCAGCGGCCAGTCTCGCGATACGCAGTATTTT.

The chain joins TRBV19 to TRBJ1-5; D is uncertain. Trimming left V 7 bases short and J 5 bases short, with 12 bases between. Germline assignment: CDR1 LNHDA and CDR2 SQIVND (reference sequence). CDR3 size: 13 residues. The CDR3 DNA reads as TGTGCCAGTAATAGAAACCAAGATCAGCCCCAGCATTTT. Its translation is CASNRNQDQPQHF.

The chain has TRBV7-3 and TRBJ1-1, with D uncertain. The V end was cut by 4 bases, the J end by 4 bases, with 19 bases between. The germline V gene encodes CDR1 SGHTA and CDR2 FQGTGA. There are 16 residues in the CDR3. The chain's CDR3 is CASSSQPAPLGTEAFF. For the CDR3, the DNA is TGTGCCAGCAGCTCACAGCCTGCACCCCTGGGCACTGAAGCTTTCTTT.

This clonotype was found many times. J is TRBJ1-5 and V is TRBV6-5, with D uncertain. The CDR3 loop spans 13 amino acids. Per germline, CDR1 MNHEY and CDR2 SVGAGI. V lost 0 bases and J lost 9, with 9 bases in between. Here the CDR3 reads CASSYSDRWPQHF. CDR3 coding DNA: TGTGCCAGCAGTTACTCGGACCGATGGCCCCAGCATTTT.

This chain uses TRBV14 with TRBJ2-5, with D hard to call. The CDR3 consists of 13 residues. Trimming shortened V by 0 bases and J by 5 bases, and 7 bases separated the two germline ends. From germline, CDR1 is SGHDN and CDR2 FVKESK. The CDR3 coding sequence is TGTGCCAGCAGCCAAGATATCGGCGAGACCCAGTACTTC. Translated: CASSQDIGETQYF.

The chain recombines TRBV12-3 or TRBV12-4 with TRBJ1-2; TRBD1 might be the D (5 bases). The V gene lost 7 bases and the J gene lost 6 bases, with 15 bases spanning the gap. This CDR3 has 13 residues. CDR3: CASKTTGTDGYTF. In nucleotides, the CDR3 is TGTGCCAGCAAAACAACAGGTACTGATGGCTACACCTTC.

This clonotype was detected only a few times. Here the CDR3 reads CASSLLSGRGQAEQYF. CDR3 DNA sequence: TGTGCCAGCAGCTTACTTTCTGGCAGGGGGCAAGCCGAGCAGTACTTC. V usage is TRBV7-9 and J usage is TRBJ2-7; TRBD1 aligns across 8 bases. After removal of 2 bases from V and 6 bases from J, the junction contained 12 bases not matched to a gene. CDR3 length: 16 amino acids. Germline V gene data show CDR1 as SEHNR and CDR2 as FQNEAQ (reference sequence). The variable domain in full, with the rest retrieved from reference TRBV7-9 and TRBJ2-7, is DTGVSQNPRHKITKRGQNVTFRCDPISEHNRLYWYRQTLGQGPEFLTYFQNEAQLEKSRLLSDRFSAERPKGSFSTLEIQRTEQGDSAMYLCASSLLSGRGQAEQYFGPGTRLTVT.

This clonotype has only a few counts. The genes are TRBV2 and TRBJ1-1, with D possibly being TRBD1 (6 bases). V lost 7 bases and J lost 4, with 13 bases in between. The CDR3 spans 13 residues. Germline CDR1 SNHLY, CDR2 FYNNEI. The CDR3 reads CASNQGLSTEAFF. The CDR3 nucleotides are TGTGCCAGCAATCAGGGGTTGAGCACTGAAGCTTTCTTT.

The chain has TRBV3-1 and TRBJ2-7, with D unresolved. The CDR3 consists of 16 residues. The V gene lost 0 bases and the J gene lost 3 bases, with 15 bases spanning the gap. The germline gives CDR1 LGHDT, CDR2 YNNKEL (reference sequence). DNA of the CDR3: TGTGCCAGCAGCCAAGACTTCGGCTCCGTTAACTACGAGCAGTACTTC. It is translated as CASSQDFGSVNYEQYF.

This clonotype was detected once. As DNA, the CDR3 is TGTGCCAGCAGTTTATCACAGGGCCCATATACGCAGTATTTT. Protein sequence: CASSLSQGPYTQYF. This chain connects TRBV27 to TRBJ2-3; D perhaps matches TRBD1 (6 bases). V was shortened by 0 bases and J by 7 bases, with 11 bases between the two germline ends. Germline values: CDR1 MNHEY, CDR2 SMNVEV (reference sequence). This CDR3 is 14 amino acids long.

V usage is TRBV7-8 and J usage is TRBJ2-1; no reliable D call. This CDR3 has 12 amino acids. Germline V gene lookup returns CDR1 SGHVS and CDR2 FQNEAQ. Trimming shortened V by 1 base and J by 6 bases, and 4 bases separated the two germline ends. Written as DNA, the CDR3 is TGTGCCAGCAGCTTAGTCGTCAATGAGCAGTTCTTC. Protein sequence: CASSLVVNEQFF.

This chain connects TRBV7-3 to TRBJ2-5; the match to TRBD2 covers 13 bases. The CDR3 runs to 15 residues. Germline CDR1 is SGHTA and CDR2 is FQGTGA. The ends lost 0 bases at V and 9 bases at J; junction bases unmatched: 4. The CDR3 region has the DNA TGTGCCAGCAGCTTAACAGGGACTAGCGGGGAGTCCCAGTACTTC. Protein: CASSLTGTSGESQYF.

In this sample, this clonotype turned up a few times. V and J are TRBV29-1 and TRBJ2-1; D unclear. This CDR3 has 15 amino acids. V gave up 4 bases and J gave up 1 base, with 14 bases separating them. Germline CDR1 reads SQVTM; CDR2 reads ANQGSEA. The CDR3 DNA is TGCAGCGTTGCGTGGTTTGCGGTTTCCTACAATGAGCAGTTCTTC. The encoded protein is CSVAWFAVSYNEQFF.

The sample holds a few counts of this clonotype. The chain has TRBV7-2 and TRBJ1-4; TRBD1 agrees at 9 bases. Germline CDR1 reads SGHTA; CDR2 reads FQGNSA. The V and J ends lost 5 bases and 8 bases, in that order; junction bases with no gene match: 6. CDR3 length: 14 amino acids. The CDR3 sequence is CASSPDRGSEKLFF. The DNA for the CDR3 is TGTGCCAGCAGCCCCGACAGGGGGAGCGAAAAACTGTTTTTT.

This clonotype was counted between two and nine times. This sequence joins TRBV12-3 or TRBV12-4 and TRBJ2-7; 7 bases are shared with TRBD1. The CDR3 is made up of 14 amino acids. Trimming at V came to 6 bases and at J to 2 bases, leaving 7 bases not matched to a gene. DNA for the CDR3: TGTGCCAGCAGCCCGGGACAGCCACCCTACGAGCAGTACTTC. Its protein product is CASSPGQPPYEQYF.

This clonotype was counted at least ten times. V gene TRBV3-1 combines with J gene TRBJ1-3; no clear D. Germline values: CDR1 LGHDT, CDR2 YNNKEL (reference sequence). The CDR3 contains 15 residues. The V gene lost 4 bases and the J gene lost 2 bases, with 12 bases spanning the gap. CDR3 sequence: CASSLLGGPGNTIYF. CDR3 DNA: TGTGCCAGCAGCCTCCTTGGTGGACCTGGAAACACCATATATTTT.

This clonotype came up many times. The chain recombines TRBV7-9 with TRBJ1-6; D call uncertain. The CDR3 runs 14 residues. Trimming pared 1 base from V and 2 bases from J, leaving 3 bases between. Germline assignment: CDR1 SEHNR and CDR2 FQNEAQ (reference sequence). The CDR3 loop is CASSLEAYNSPLHF. In DNA, the CDR3 is TGTGCCAGCAGCTTAGAAGCCTATAATTCACCCCTCCACTTT. The complete variable domain, with remaining parts taken from reference TRBV7-9 and TRBJ1-6, reads DTGVSQNPRHKITKRGQNVTFRCDPISEHNRLYWYRQTLGQGPEFLTYFQNEAQLEKSRLLSDRFSAERPKGSFSTLEIQRTEQGDSAMYLCASSLEAYNSPLHFGNGTRLTVT.

The J gene is TRBJ1-1, the V gene TRBV29-1; maybe TRBD1 (5 bases). The V end was cut by 4 bases, the J end by 0 bases, with 12 bases between. Germline CDR1 and CDR2: SQVTM and ANQGSEA. The CDR3 is 14 amino acids. The CDR3 here is CSVGGTDMNTEAFF. DNA of the CDR3: TGCAGCGTTGGGGGGACGGACATGAACACTGAAGCTTTCTTT.

This clonotype was picked up a small number of times. The gene calls are TRBV20-1 and TRBJ2-7; 7 positions match TRBD2. Germline V gene lookup returns CDR1 DFQATT and CDR2 SNEGSKA (reference sequence). The CDR3 runs to 13 residues. Trimming cost V 0 bases and J 7 bases; bases outside gene matches: 6. CDR3 bases: TGCAGTGCTAGAGACGGTGCCGGGGGGGAGCAGTACTTC. It specifies CSARDGAGGEQYF.

The chain joins TRBV3-1 to TRBJ2-5; D possibly corresponds to TRBD2 (6 bases). The CDR3 extends over 16 amino acids. V shed 0 bases and J shed 5 bases, with 16 bases lying between them. Germline CDR1 reads LGHDT; CDR2 reads YNNKEL (reference sequence). DNA for the CDR3: TGTGCCAGCAGCCAAGAATTTTGGGGTCGGGGGGAGACCCAGTACTTC. Translated: CASSQEFWGRGETQYF.

This clonotype appeared a few times. V is TRBV29-1 and J is TRBJ2-7; 7 bases are a match to TRBD1. This CDR3 has 15 amino acids. Trimming cost V 1 base and J 3 bases; bases outside gene matches: 9. The germline V gene encodes CDR1 SQVTM and CDR2 ANQGSEA. CDR3 region: CSVEVATGWNYEQYF. In nucleotides, the CDR3 is TGCAGCGTTGAAGTGGCGACAGGGTGGAACTACGAGCAGTACTTC.

This rearrangement joins TRBV5-1 to TRBJ2-3, with 10 bases fitting TRBD2. The J segment lost 6 bases and the V segment lost 3 bases, leaving 13 bases of the junction unmatched. Per germline, CDR1 SGHRS and CDR2 YFSETQ. CDR3 length equals 17 residues. CDR3 coding DNA: TGCGCCAGCAGCTGGACCGGGACTAGCGCCATGCTGGATACGCAGTATTTT. Protein sequence: CASSWTGTSAMLDTQYF.

Of note for this clonotype: Relative to the germline gene, one junction end is altered; a read error may explain this. The chain is built from TRBV12-3 or TRBV12-4 and TRBJ2-1, with 7 bases that match TRBD2. The length of the CDR3 is 15 residues. The CDR3 spells CASSLASGSYNEQFF. The CDR3 bases are TGTGCTAGCAGCTTAGCTAGCGGCTCCTACAATGAGCAGTTCTTC.

V usage is TRBV12-3 or TRBV12-4 and J usage is TRBJ1-1; D is ambiguous. V dropped 5 bases and J dropped 6 bases, with 16 bases sitting between them. The CDR3 loop spans 14 amino acids. CDR3 nucleotide sequence: TGTGCCAGCAGTAGCCCCACTGGGGAATCTGAAGCTTTCTTT. It codes for CASSSPTGESEAFF.

The chain uses TRBV12-3 or TRBV12-4 and TRBJ2-1, with TRBD1 matching 7 bases. The CDR3 loop spans 13 amino acids. V lost 11 bases and J lost 10; bases outside the gene matches: 14. The CDR3 loop is CASKQGKAWEQFF. The CDR3 coding sequence is TGTGCCTCCAAACAGGGGAAAGCATGGGAGCAGTTCTTC.

The J gene is TRBJ1-2, the V gene TRBV20-1; D not resolved. CDR3 size: 14 residues. With 0 bases removed from V and 4 bases from J, the gap between germline ends came to 12 bases. Germline-derived CDR1 and CDR2 are DFQATT and SNEGSKA (reference sequence). The CDR3 DNA follows: TGCAGTGCTAGAGATGAGGAACGATCCTATGGCTACACCTTC. This translates into CSARDEERSYGYTF.

The sample holds a few counts of this clonotype. The rearrangement joins TRBV12-3 or TRBV12-4 to TRBJ1-1; unclear D gene. Trimming removed 6 bases from V and 5 bases from J, with 10 bases in between. The CDR3 extends over 12 amino acids. CDR3 in DNA: TGTGCCAGCAGGGGATCTGGGACTGAAGCTTTCTTT. It codes for CASRGSGTEAFF.